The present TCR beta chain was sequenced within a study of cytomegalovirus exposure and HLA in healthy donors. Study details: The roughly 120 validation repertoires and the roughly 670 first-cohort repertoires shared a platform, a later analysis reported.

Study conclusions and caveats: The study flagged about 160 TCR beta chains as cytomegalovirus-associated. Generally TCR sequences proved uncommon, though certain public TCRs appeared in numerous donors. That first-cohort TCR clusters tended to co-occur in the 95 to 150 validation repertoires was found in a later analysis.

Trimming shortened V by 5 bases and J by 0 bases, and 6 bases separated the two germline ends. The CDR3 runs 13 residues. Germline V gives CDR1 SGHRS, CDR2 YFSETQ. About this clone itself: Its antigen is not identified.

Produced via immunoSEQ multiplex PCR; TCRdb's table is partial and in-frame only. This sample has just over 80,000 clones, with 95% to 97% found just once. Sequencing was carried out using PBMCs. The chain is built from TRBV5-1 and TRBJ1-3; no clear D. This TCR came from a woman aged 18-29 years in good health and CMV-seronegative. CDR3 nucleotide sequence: TGCGCCAGCAGGGACTACTCTGGAAACACCATATATTTT. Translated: CASRDYSGNTIYF.